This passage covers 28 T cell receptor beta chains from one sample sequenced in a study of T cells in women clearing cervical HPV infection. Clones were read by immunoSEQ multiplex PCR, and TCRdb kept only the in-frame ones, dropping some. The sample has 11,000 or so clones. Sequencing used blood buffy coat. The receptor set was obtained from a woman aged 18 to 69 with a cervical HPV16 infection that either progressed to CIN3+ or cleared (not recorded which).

CDR3 DNA (partial): TGCAGTGCTACGCACGGGGGGGCCTATTCCTACAATGAG. Encoded protein: CSATHGGAYSYNE. The whole CDR3 sequence reads CSATHGGAYSYNEQFF. V and J are TRBV20-1 and TRBJ2-1; 8 bases are shared with TRBD2. The read ends 3 residues shy of where the CDR3 ends; the end is completed using the germline J gene. J lost 1 base, V lost 4 bases, and 9 bases had no gene match. The CDR3 length is 16 residues. Germline CDR1 is DFQATT and CDR2 is SNEGSKA (reference sequence).

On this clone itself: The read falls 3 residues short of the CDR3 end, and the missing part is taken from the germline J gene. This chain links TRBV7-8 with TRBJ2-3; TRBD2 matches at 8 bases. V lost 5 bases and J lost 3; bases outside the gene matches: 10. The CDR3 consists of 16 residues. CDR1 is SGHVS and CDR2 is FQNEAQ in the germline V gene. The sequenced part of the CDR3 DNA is TGTGCCAGCAGCCTCCGGGCTAGCGGGCGGACAGATACG. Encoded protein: CASSLRASGRTDT. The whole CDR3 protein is CASSLRASGRTDTQYF.

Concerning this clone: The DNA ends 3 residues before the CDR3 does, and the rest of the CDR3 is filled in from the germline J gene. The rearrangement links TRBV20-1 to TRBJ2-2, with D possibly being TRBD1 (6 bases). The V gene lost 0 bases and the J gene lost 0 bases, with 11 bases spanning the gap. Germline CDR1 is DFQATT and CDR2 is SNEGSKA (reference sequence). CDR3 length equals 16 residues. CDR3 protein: CSARDRRTANTGELFF. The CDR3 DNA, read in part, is TGCAGTGCTAGAGATCGGAGGACAGCGAACACCGGGGAG.

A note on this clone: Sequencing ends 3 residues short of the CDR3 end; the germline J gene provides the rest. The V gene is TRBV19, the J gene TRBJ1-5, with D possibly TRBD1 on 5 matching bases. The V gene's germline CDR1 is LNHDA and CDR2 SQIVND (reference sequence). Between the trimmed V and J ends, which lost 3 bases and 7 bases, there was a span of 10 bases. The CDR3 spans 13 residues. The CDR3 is CASSIDRLQPQHF. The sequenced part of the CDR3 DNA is TGTGCCAGTAGTATCGACAGATTACAGCCC.

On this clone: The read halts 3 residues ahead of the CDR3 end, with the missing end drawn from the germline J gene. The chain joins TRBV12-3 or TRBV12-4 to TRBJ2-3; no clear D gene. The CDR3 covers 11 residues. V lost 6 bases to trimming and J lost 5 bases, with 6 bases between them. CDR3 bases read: TGTGCCAGCAGACTGGTAGATACG. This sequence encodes CASRLVDT. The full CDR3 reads CASRLVDTQYF.

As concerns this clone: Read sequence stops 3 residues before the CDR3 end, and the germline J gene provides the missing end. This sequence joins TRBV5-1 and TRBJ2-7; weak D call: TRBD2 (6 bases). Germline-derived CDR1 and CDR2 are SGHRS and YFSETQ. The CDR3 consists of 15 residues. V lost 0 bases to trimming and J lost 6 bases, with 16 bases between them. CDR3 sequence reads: CASSLEGRNPTEQYF. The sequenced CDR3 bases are TGCGCCAGCAGCTTGGAGGGGAGGAACCCCACCGAG.

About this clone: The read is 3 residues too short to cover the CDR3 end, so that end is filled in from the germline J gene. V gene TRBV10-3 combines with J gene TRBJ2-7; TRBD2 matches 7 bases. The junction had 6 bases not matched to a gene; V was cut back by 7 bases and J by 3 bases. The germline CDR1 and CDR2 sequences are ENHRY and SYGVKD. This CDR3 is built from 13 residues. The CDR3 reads CAITPGGFYEQYF. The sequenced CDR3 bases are TGTGCCATCACCCCCGGGGGGTTCTACGAG.

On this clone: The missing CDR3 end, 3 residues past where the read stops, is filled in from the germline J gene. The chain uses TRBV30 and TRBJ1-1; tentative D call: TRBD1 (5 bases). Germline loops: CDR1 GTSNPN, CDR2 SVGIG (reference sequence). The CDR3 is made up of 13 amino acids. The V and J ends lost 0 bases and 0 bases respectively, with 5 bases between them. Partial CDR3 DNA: TGTGCCTGGAGTGTACAGGTGAACACTGAA. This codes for CAWSVQVNTE. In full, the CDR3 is CAWSVQVNTEAFF. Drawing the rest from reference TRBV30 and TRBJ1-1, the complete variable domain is SQTIHQWPATLVQPVGSPLSLECTVEGTSNPNLYWYRQAAGRGLQLLFYSVGIGQISSEVPQNLSASRPQDRQFILSSKKLLLSDSGFYLCAWSVQVNTEAFFGQGTRLTVV.

This CDR3 is CASSNSLGTGYGYTF. CDR3 DNA, as far as it was read: TGTGCCAGTAGTAACTCCCTTGGGACAGGGTATGGC. This chain joins TRBV19 and TRBJ1-2, with TRBD1 matching 9 bases. The read ends 3 residues early relative to the CDR3; the germline J gene fills the gap. This CDR3 comprises 15 residues. V lost 4 bases, J lost 5 bases, and 8 bases stayed unmatched. Per germline, CDR1 LNHDA and CDR2 SQIVND (reference sequence).

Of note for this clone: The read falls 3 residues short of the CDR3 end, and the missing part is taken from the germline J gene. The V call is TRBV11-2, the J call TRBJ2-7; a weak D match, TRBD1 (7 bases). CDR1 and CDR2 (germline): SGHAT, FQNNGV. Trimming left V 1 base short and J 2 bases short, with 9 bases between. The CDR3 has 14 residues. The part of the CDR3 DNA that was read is TGTGCCAGCAGCTTAGGCAGGGGGGCCTACGAG. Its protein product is CASSLGRGAYE. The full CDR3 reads CASSLGRGAYEQYF.

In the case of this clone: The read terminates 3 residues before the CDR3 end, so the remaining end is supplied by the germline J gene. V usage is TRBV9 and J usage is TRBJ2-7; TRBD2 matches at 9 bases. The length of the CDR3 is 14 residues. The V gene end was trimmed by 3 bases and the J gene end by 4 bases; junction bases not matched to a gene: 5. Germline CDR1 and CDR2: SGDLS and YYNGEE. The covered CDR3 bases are TGTGCCAGCAGCGGGGCGGGGGGGATGTACGAG. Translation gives CASSGAGGMYE. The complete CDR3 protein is CASSGAGGMYEQYF.

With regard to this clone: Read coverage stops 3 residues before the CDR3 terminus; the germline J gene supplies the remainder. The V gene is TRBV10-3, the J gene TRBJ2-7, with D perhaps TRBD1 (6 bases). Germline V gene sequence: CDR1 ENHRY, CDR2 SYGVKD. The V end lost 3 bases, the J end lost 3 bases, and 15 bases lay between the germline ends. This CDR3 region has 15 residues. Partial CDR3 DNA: TGTGCCATCAGTGACCCCCGCCGGGACAACTACGAG. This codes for CAISDPRRDNYE. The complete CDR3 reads CAISDPRRDNYEQYF.

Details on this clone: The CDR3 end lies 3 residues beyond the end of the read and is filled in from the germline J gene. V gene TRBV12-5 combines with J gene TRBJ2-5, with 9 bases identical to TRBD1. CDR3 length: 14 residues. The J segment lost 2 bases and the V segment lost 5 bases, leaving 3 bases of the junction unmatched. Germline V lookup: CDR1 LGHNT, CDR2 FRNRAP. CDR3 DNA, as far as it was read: TGTGCTAGTGGTATCGGACAGGGGCAAGAGACC. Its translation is CASGIGQGQET. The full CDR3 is CASGIGQGQETQYF. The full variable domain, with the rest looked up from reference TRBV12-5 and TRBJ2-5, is DARVTQTPRHKVTEMGQEVTMRCQPILGHNTVFWYRQTMMQGLELLAYFRNRAPLDDSGMPKDRFSAEMPDATLATLKIQPSEPRDSAVYFCASGIGQGQETQYFGPGTRLLVL.

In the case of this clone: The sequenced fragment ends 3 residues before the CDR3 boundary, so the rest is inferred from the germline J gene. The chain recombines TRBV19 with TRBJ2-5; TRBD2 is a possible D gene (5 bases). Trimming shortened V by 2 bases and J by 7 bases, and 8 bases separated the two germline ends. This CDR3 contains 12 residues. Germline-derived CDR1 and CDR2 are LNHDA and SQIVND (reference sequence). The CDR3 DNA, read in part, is TGTGCCAGTAGTATACCGGGGAGGACC. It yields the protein CASSIPGRT. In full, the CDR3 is CASSIPGRTQYF.

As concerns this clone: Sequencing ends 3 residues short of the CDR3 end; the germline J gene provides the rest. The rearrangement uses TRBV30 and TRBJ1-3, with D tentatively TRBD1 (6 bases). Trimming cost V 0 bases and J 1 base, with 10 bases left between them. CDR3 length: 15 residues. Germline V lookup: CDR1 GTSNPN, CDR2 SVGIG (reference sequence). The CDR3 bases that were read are TGTGCCTGGAGTGTTAACAGGGTATCTGGAAACACC. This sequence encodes CAWSVNRVSGNT. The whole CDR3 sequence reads CAWSVNRVSGNTIYF.

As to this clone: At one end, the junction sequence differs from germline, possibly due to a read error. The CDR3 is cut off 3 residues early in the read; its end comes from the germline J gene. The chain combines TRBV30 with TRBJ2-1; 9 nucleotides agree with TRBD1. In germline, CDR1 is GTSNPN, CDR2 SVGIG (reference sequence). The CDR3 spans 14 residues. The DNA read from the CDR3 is TGTGCCCGGAGTGAGGACAGGGGATTGAATGAG. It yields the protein CARSEDRGLNE. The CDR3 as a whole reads CARSEDRGLNEQFF.

CDR3 sequence: CASSVGLAGSSYNEQFF. The DNA read from the CDR3 is TGTGCCAGCAGCGTAGGACTAGCGGGGAGCTCCTACAATGAG. The genes are TRBV9 and TRBJ2-1; TRBD2 matches 11 bases. The read terminates 3 residues before the CDR3 end, so the remaining end is supplied by the germline J gene. The CDR3 totals 17 residues. The V and J ends lost 0 bases and 0 bases, in that order; junction bases with no gene match: 2. The germline V gene has CDR1 SGDLS and CDR2 YYNGEE.

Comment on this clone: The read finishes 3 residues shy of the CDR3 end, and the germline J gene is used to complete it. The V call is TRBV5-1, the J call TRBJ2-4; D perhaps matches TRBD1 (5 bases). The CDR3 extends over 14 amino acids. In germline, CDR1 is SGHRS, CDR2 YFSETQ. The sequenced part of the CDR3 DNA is TGCGCCAGCAGCTTGCAGGGCGAATTGTCTGGT. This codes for CASSLQGELSG. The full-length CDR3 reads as CASSLQGELSGQYF.

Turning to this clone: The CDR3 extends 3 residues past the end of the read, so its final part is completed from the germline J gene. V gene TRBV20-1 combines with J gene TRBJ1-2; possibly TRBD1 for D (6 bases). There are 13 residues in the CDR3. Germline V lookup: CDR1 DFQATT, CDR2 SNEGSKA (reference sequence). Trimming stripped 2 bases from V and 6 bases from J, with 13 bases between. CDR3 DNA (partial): TGCAGTGCTAGAAAGACAGGAGGGGATGGC. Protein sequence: CSARKTGGDG. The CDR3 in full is CSARKTGGDGYTF.

The CDR3 protein is CASSAGTSGADEQFF. CDR3 DNA (partial): TGTGCCAGTAGTGCTGGGACTAGCGGGGCGGATGAG. This chain uses TRBV19 with TRBJ2-1, with 13 bases lining up with TRBD2. The CDR3 end is not reached by the read, which stops 3 residues before it; the germline J gene fills it in. This CDR3 region has 15 residues. Germline V gene lookup returns CDR1 LNHDA and CDR2 SQIVND (reference sequence). V shed 5 bases and J 8 bases; nucleotides not matched to a gene: 6.

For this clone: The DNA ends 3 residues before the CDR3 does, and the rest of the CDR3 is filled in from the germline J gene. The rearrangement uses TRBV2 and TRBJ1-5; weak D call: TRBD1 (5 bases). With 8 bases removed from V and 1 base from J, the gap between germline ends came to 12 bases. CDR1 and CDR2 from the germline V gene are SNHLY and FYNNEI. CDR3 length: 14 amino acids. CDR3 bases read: TGTGCCAGCTGCGACAGTGAGAGCAATCAGCCC. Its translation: CASCDSESNQP. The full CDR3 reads CASCDSESNQPQHF. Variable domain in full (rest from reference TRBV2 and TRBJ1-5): EPEVTQTPSHQVTQMGQEVILRCVPISNHLYFYWYRQILGQKVEFLVSFYNNEISEKSEIFDDQFSVERPDGSNFTLKIRSTKLEDSAMYFCASCDSESNQPQHFGDGTRLSIL.

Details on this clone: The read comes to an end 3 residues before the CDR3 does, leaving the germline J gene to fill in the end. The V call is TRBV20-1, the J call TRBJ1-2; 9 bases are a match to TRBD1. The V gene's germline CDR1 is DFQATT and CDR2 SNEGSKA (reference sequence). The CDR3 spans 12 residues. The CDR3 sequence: CSARTGGRGYTF. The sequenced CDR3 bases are TGCAGTGCTAGGACAGGGGGTAGGGGC.

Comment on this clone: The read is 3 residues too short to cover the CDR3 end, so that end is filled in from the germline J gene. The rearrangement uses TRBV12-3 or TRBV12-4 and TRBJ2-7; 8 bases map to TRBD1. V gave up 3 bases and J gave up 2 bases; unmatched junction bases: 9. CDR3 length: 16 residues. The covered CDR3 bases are TGTGCCAGCAGTTTTATGGGACAGGACACCCCCTACGAG. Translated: CASSFMGQDTPYE. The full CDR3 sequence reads CASSFMGQDTPYEQYF.

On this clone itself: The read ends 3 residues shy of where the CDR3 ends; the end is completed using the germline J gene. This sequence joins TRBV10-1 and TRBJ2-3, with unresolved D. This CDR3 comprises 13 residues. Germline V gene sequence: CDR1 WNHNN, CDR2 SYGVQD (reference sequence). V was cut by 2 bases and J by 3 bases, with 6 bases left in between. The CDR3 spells CASSERRTDTQYF. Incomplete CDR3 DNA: TGCGCCAGCAGTGAGAGAAGGACAGATACG.

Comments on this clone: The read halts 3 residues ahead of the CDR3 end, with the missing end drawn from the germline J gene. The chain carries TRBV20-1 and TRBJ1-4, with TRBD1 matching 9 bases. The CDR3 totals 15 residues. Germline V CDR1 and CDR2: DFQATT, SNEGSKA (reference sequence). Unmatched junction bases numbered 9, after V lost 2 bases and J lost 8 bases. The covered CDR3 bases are TGCAGTGCTAGATCACAGGGGGCATTTCTAGAAAAA. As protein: CSARSQGAFLEK. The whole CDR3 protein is CSARSQGAFLEKLFF.

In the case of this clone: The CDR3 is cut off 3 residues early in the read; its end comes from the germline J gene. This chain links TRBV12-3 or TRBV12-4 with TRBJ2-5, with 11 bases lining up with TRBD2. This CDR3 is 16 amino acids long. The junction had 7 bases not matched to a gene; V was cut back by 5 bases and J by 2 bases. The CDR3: CASSTGGLADQETQYF. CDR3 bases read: TGTGCCAGCAGTACCGGGGGACTAGCGGATCAAGAGACC.

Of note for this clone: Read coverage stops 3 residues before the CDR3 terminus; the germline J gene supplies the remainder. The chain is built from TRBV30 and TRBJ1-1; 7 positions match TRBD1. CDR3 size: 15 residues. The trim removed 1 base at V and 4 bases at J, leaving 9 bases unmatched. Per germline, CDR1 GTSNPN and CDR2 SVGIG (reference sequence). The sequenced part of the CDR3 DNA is TGTGCCTGGAGTGCCGGCGAGGGGGCGGTCACTGAA. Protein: CAWSAGEGAVTE. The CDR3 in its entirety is CAWSAGEGAVTEAFF.

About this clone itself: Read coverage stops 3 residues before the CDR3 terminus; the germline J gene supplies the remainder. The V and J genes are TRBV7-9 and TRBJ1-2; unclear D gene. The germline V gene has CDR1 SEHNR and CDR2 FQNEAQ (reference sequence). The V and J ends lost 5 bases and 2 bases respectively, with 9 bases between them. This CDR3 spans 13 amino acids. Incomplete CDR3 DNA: TGTGCCAGCAGCCCTACTAACAACTATGGC. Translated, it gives CASSPTNNYG. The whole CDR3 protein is CASSPTNNYGYTF.